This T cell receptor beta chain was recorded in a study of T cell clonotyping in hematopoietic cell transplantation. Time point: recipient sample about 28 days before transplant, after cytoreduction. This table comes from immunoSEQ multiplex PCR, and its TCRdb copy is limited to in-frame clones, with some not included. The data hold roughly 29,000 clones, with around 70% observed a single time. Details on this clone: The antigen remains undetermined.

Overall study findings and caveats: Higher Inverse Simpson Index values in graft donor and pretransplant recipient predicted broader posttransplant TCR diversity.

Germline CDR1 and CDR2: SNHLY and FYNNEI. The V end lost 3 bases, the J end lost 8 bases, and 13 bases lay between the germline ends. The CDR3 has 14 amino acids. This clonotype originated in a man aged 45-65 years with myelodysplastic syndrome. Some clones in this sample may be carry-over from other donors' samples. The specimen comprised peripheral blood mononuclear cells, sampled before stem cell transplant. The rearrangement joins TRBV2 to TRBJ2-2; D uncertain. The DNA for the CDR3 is TGTGCCAGCAGTGACTTCGACTTGACTGGGGAGCTGTTTTTT. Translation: CASSDFDLTGELFF.